The rows below give T cell receptor beta chains drawn from one sample of a study of shared clonotypes between healthy human individuals. The repertoire was sequenced with immunoSEQ multiplex PCR; TCRdb's copy has only in-frame clones and lacks some. This table has about 2 million clones, less than 95% appearing once. Sequencing was done on a sample of naive CD8+ T cells sorted from blood. These receptors originate from a man between 18 and 35 years old in good health. CDR3s leave out the opening cysteine and the closing phenylalanine or tryptophan. The D gene is left open where the match is weak.

D: TRBD1
V: TRBV7-6
CDR3: ASSLTTGGSSDTDTQY

D: .
V: TRBV4-1
CDR3: ASSQAQIETQY

D: TRBD2
V: TRBV7-2
CDR3: ASSPGLAGGDDEQF

D: .
V: TRBV5-4
CDR3: ASSLGGLVANYGYT

D: .
V: TRBV4-1
CDR3: ASSQEENTEAF

D: .
V: TRBV7-9
CDR3: ASSSTNPLRTDYYEQY

D: .
V: TRBV10-3
CDR3: AIPYRGGYT

D: .
V: TRBV4-1
CDR3: ASRMTPGGYEQY

D: .
V: TRBV7-9
CDR3: ASSLNWADTQY

D: .
V: TRBV11-2
CDR3: ASSSTIGRAEGYT

D: TRBD1
V: TRBV10-3
CDR3: AISPGQGGYEQY

D: .
V: TRBV5-1
CDR3: ASSLPGNTEAF

D: .
V: TRBV5-6
CDR3: ASSPDTGELF

D: .
V: TRBV12-5
CDR3: ASGFDNHETQY

D: TRBD1
V: TRBV7-9
CDR3: ASSLGQGVYGYT

D: TRBD1
V: TRBV25-1
CDR3: ASSLLRQGSYEQY

D: TRBD1
V: TRBV27
CDR3: ASSLLGQGAYEQY

D: .
V: TRBV6-1
CDR3: ASSENLGEGWWEQY

D: .
V: TRBV11-2
CDR3: ASSFPGPETQY

D: TRBD1
V: TRBV10-3
CDR3: AISLSQEMDRAHYEQY

D: .
V: TRBV11-2
CDR3: ASGRRTYYYEQY

D: .
V: TRBV21-1
CDR3: ASSKGEARGTEAF